This T cell receptor (beta chain) was profiled in a study of shared clonotypes between healthy human individuals. Measured with immunoSEQ multiplex PCR; TCRdb has only the in-frame clones, and not every one. The profile shows under 600,000 clones, 97% of them singletons. Unmatched junction bases numbered 8, after V lost 6 bases and J lost 2 bases. Germline V CDR1 and CDR2: SGHRS, YFSETQ. The CDR3 runs to 16 residues. Sequencing input: naive CD4+ T cells sorted from blood. Subset: CD45RA+ positively selected. The sequence derives from a woman in her 30s in good health. The chain links TRBV5-1 to TRBJ2-2, with 9 bases fitting TRBD2. CDR3 protein: CASTSISGSNTGELFF. CDR3 sequence (DNA): TGCGCCAGCACCTCCATTAGCGGGAGTAACACCGGGGAGCTGTTTTTT. Supplemented by reference TRBV5-1 and TRBJ2-2, the full variable domain reads KAGVTQTPRYLIKTRGQQVTLSCSPISGHRSVSWYQQTPGQGLQFLFEYFSETQRNKGNFPGRFSGRQFSNSRSEMNVSTLELGDSALYLCASTSISGSNTGELFFGEGSRLTVL.